The following is a T cell receptor (beta chain) sequence with its context. The antigen remains unidentified. These data come from a study of vaccination effects on CD4 cells after COVID-19. Study results and limitations: No early post-infection timepoints were available in the study, which also included few convalescent patients. Marked clonal contraction was seen in infection- and vaccine-induced clones late after vaccination.

Some clones are missing from TCRdb's copy, which holds only in-frame ones; the method was immunoSEQ multiplex PCR. The table lists about 52,000 clones, about four fifths of them singletons. Peptide-pool stimulation followed by sequencing identified expanded antigen-specific CD4+ clonotypes in the ViraFEST assay. The culture ran for nine to ten days, and then CD4+ T cells were isolated. Absence of prior SARS-CoV-2 infection characterized the vaccine recipients, who showed negative nucleocapsid antibodies. Some 2.1 million PBMC per well received approximately 10 IU/ml IL-2 and about 10 ug/ml peptides in culture. On days 3 and 7, fresh IL-2 medium replaced half the medium. V shed 4 bases and J shed 7 bases, with 13 bases lying between them. This CDR3 has 14 residues. Germline CDR1 is MDHEN and CDR2 is SYDVKM.

The sequenced sample was CD4+ T cells from PBMCs cultured with HCoV-OC43 spike peptides, obtained before COVID-19 vaccination. Subset described: HCoV-OC43 spike overlapping peptide pool stimulation. The rearrangement uses TRBV28 and TRBJ1-4; D is perhaps TRBD1 (5 bases). The TCR was taken from a human donor who received a COVID-19 vaccine. CDR3 protein: CASSSAGTGEKLFF. CDR3 coding DNA: TGTGCCAGCAGTTCAGCAGGGACCGGTGAAAAACTGTTTTTT.